The 32 T cell receptor beta chains below were found in one sample sequenced in a study of spatial heterogeneity in lung cancer (dated by TCRdb to about 2019). The time point label of this sample denotes: blood at routine non-recurrence follow-up after resection. Library method: 5' RACE. For sequencing, a NextSeq 500 was employed. In-frame beta chains were kept once TCRdb had trimmed the public reads at Q25 with fastp and called clones with MiXCR. CDR3 protein sequences are deduplicated, and each keeps its most common genes and DNA. The sample table shows roughly 72,000 distinct CDR3 sequences, and over 7% are seen once. Under 2.5% of the sample belongs to the ten largest clones. The sequencing used PBMCs, collected at follow-up. Receptor source: a female donor with early-stage non-small cell lung cancer.

In this sample, this clonotype turned up many times. The rearrangement links TRBV1 to TRBJ1-3; the table's D call of TRBD1 was not tested on the DNA. TRBV1 is a documented pseudogene. This CDR3 has 15 residues. The CDR3 sequence: CTSSHADRRGNTIYF. CDR3 coding DNA: TGCACCAGCAGCCACGCTGACAGGCGTGGAAACACCATATATTTT.

This clonotype has at least ten counts. The genes are TRBV3-1 and TRBJ1-1, with D unresolved. Trimming pared 4 bases from V and 10 bases from J, leaving 13 bases between. The CDR3 runs 12 residues. The germline V gene encodes CDR1 LGHDT and CDR2 YNNKEL (reference sequence). The CDR3 DNA sequence: TGTGCCAGCAGCCTCGGGGAGTCTCCAGCTTTCTTT. Translating gives CASSLGESPAFF. The whole variable domain, filled in from reference TRBV3-1 and TRBJ1-1, reads DTAVSQTPKYLVTQMGNDKSIKCEQNLGHDTMYWYKQDSKKFLKIMFSYNNKELIINETVPNRFSPKSPDKAHLNLHINSLELGDSAVYFCASSLGESPAFFGQGTRLTVV.

This clonotype occurred many times. The genes are TRBV5-1 and TRBJ2-3; 7 bases are shared with TRBD1. V gave up 3 bases and J gave up 6 bases; unmatched junction bases: 4. Per the germline V gene, CDR1 is SGHRS and CDR2 is YFSETQ. The CDR3 length is 13 residues. The CDR3 sequence: CASSYPQGDTQYF. CDR3 nucleotide sequence: TGCGCCAGCAGCTACCCACAGGGGGATACGCAGTATTTT.

This clonotype has at least ten counts. V gene TRBV12-3 or TRBV12-4 combines with J gene TRBJ2-3; perhaps D is TRBD1 or TRBD2 (5 bases each). Trimming pared 9 bases from V and 8 bases from J, leaving 9 bases between. This CDR3 has 10 residues. CDR3 region: CASRGPTQYF. The DNA for the CDR3 is TGTGCCAGTCGGGGCCCTACGCAGTATTTT.

This clonotype has more than one count but fewer than ten. CDR3 DNA: TGCAGTGCTTCCGGGACTACCCGGCGTGAGCAGTTCTTC. It encodes CSASGTTRREQFF. This chain uses TRBV20-1 with TRBJ2-1; 7 bases agree with TRBD2. J gave up 9 bases and V 5 bases, and 10 bases lay outside the gene matches. The germline V gene encodes CDR1 DFQATT and CDR2 SNEGSKA (reference sequence). The CDR3 sequence is 13 residues long.

This clonotype showed up just a few times. The chain carries TRBV28 and TRBJ2-1; 9 positions agree with TRBD2. Trimming took 5 bases from V and 0 from J; bases not matched to a gene: 5. Germline lookup yields CDR1 MDHEN and CDR2 SYDVKM. The length of the CDR3 is 16 residues. CDR3 protein: CASSPDSGSSYNEQFF. CDR3 nucleotide sequence: TGTGCCAGCAGTCCAGATAGCGGGAGCTCCTACAATGAGCAGTTCTTC.

This clonotype was observed many times. The chain links TRBV20-1 to TRBJ2-5; D uncertain. The V gene lost 4 bases and the J gene lost 5 bases, with 11 bases spanning the gap. In germline, CDR1 is DFQATT, CDR2 SNEGSKA (reference sequence). This CDR3 has 12 amino acids. The CDR3 loop reads CSAIKPPETQYF. The CDR3 DNA reads TGCAGTGCTATAAAACCACCTGAGACCCAGTACTTC.

The table lists this clonotype with a few counts. V and J are TRBV15 and TRBJ2-1; D is unclear. The V end was cut by 3 bases, the J end by 0 bases, with 18 bases between. Per the germline V gene, CDR1 is LNHNV and CDR2 is YYDKDF (reference sequence). This CDR3 comprises 18 residues. The CDR3 bases are TGTGCCACCAGCAGCCAAGCCGGGCAGCCGTACTCCTACAATGAGCAGTTCTTC. Protein: CATSSQAGQPYSYNEQFF.

This clonotype has a handful of counts. The V call is TRBV27, the J call TRBJ2-1, with 8 bases aligning to TRBD2. This CDR3 has 15 amino acids. The trim removed 5 bases at V and 3 bases at J, leaving 6 bases unmatched. Germline CDR1 and CDR2: MNHEY and SMNVEV (reference sequence). In DNA form, the CDR3 reads TGTGCCAGCAGTCGAAAGCGGGAGAGCTACAATGAGCAGTTCTTC. It specifies CASSRKRESYNEQFF.

This clonotype has at least ten counts. The rearrangement uses TRBV29-1 and TRBJ1-1; D gene uncertain. CDR3 length: 11 residues. The germline gives CDR1 SQVTM, CDR2 ANQGSEA. V lost 4 bases to trimming and J lost 0 bases, with 3 bases between them. The CDR3 bases are TGCAGCGTTGGATTGAACACTGAAGCTTTCTTT. This gives the protein CSVGLNTEAFF.

This clonotype was picked up many times. The rearrangement joins TRBV19 to TRBJ2-7; the D is unclear. Between the trimmed V and J ends, which lost 1 base and 7 bases, there was a span of 17 bases. Per the germline V gene, CDR1 is LNHDA and CDR2 is SQIVND (reference sequence). The CDR3 contains 15 residues. CDR3 loop: CASSIGLRPSEEQYF. In DNA, the CDR3 is TGTGCCAGTAGTATAGGGCTAAGACCCTCGGAAGAGCAGTACTTC.

V usage is TRBV7-9 and J usage is TRBJ1-6, with a tentative D call TRBD1 (6 bases). V lost 2 bases, J lost 10 bases, and 12 bases lay in between. The CDR3 runs 14 residues. Per the germline V gene, CDR1 is SEHNR and CDR2 is FQNEAQ (reference sequence). CDR3 bases: TGTGCCAGCAGCTTAAAGGCAGGGGTATCACCCCTCCACTTT. Amino acid sequence: CASSLKAGVSPLHF.

This clonotype was counted ten times or more. The chain couples TRBV7-9 to TRBJ1-4, with 8 bases identical to TRBD1. The CDR3 is 14 amino acids. Germline assignment: CDR1 SEHNR and CDR2 FQNEAQ (reference sequence). The ends lost 5 bases at V and 9 bases at J; junction bases unmatched: 8. CDR3 loop: CASSLTGGTQKLFF. For the CDR3, the DNA is TGTGCCAGCAGCCTAACAGGGGGTACTCAAAAACTGTTTTTT.

The V call is TRBV5-4, the J call TRBJ2-1; D not resolved. The germline CDR1 and CDR2 sequences are SGHNT and YYREEE (reference sequence). The CDR3 covers 14 residues. The V and J ends lost 3 bases and 4 bases respectively, with 11 bases between them. CDR3 residues: CASSSQSPYNEQFF. The CDR3 DNA sequence: TGTGCCAGCAGCTCGCAATCCCCTTACAATGAGCAGTTCTTC.

This chain links TRBV6-5 with TRBJ1-3; D is uncertain. CDR3 size: 15 residues. The V end was cut by 2 bases, the J end by 0 bases, with 8 bases between. Germline V gene data show CDR1 as MNHEY and CDR2 as SVGAGI. CDR3 loop: CASSYNHVSGNTIYF. CDR3 nucleotides: TGTGCCAGCAGTTACAACCATGTCTCTGGAAACACCATATATTTT.

This clonotype was seen repeatedly, ten times or more. The CDR3 bases are TGTGCCAGCAGCTTTTCCCCTTTGAGACAGTTCTTC. Translating gives CASSFSPLRQFF. This rearrangement joins TRBV7-8 to TRBJ2-1; D gene uncertain. The CDR3 loop spans 12 amino acids. The germline V gene has CDR1 SGHVS and CDR2 FQNEAQ. Trimming removed 3 bases at V and 13 bases at J, with 13 bases between.

This clonotype was detected many times. The genes are TRBV2 and TRBJ2-2; unclear D gene. The CDR3 loop spans 16 amino acids. The ends were cut back, 6 bases at V and 2 bases at J, with 16 bases in the middle. Germline V gene data show CDR1 as SNHLY and CDR2 as FYNNEI. CDR3 region: CASRRDWVANTGELFF. As DNA, the CDR3 is TGTGCCAGCAGAAGAGACTGGGTGGCAAACACCGGGGAGCTGTTTTTT.

This clonotype was counted many times. V gene TRBV14 combines with J gene TRBJ2-1; tentative D call: TRBD2 (6 bases). Trimming cost V 0 bases and J 8 bases, with 8 bases left between them. Germline assignment: CDR1 SGHDN and CDR2 FVKESK. This CDR3 region has 13 residues. In nucleotides, the CDR3 is TGTGCCAGCAGCCAAGATGGGGGGTATGAGCAGTTCTTC. It encodes CASSQDGGYEQFF.

In this sample, this clonotype turned up many times. The chain has TRBV30 and TRBJ2-1; D not resolved. The CDR3 is 12 residues long. CDR1 and CDR2 (germline): GTSNPN, SVGIG (reference sequence). V gave up 0 bases and J gave up 15 bases, with 15 bases separating them. CDR3 sequence reads: CAWSVRQDFWFF. DNA of the CDR3: TGTGCCTGGAGTGTTCGGCAAGATTTTTGGTTCTTC.

This clonotype was found many times. CDR3 sequence: CASSFLGLAGVSEQYF. The CDR3, as DNA: TGTGCCAGCAGTTTCCTCGGACTAGCGGGAGTATCCGAGCAGTACTTC. The chain combines TRBV12-3 or TRBV12-4 with TRBJ2-7; 13 bases are shared with TRBD2. This CDR3 is 16 amino acids long. Trimming removed 3 bases from V and 6 bases from J; junction bases left unmatched: 8.

In this sample, this clonotype turned up many times. This sequence joins TRBV7-9 and TRBJ2-6; D is unresolved. V gave up 4 bases and J gave up 0 bases, with 10 bases separating them. The CDR3 totals 16 residues. Germline CDR1 reads SEHNR; CDR2 reads FQNEAQ (reference sequence). DNA for the CDR3: TGTGCCAGCAGCTACTCACTGGTCTCTGGGGCCAACGTCCTGACTTTC. Protein: CASSYSLVSGANVLTF.

This clonotype was counted only a few times. The chain combines TRBV28 with TRBJ2-7, with no clear D. Trimming left V 6 bases short and J 0 bases short, with 12 bases between. The CDR3 covers 14 residues. Germline CDR1 and CDR2: MDHEN and SYDVKM. This chain's CDR3 is CASSIEAISYEQYF. The CDR3 nucleotides are TGTGCCAGCAGCATTGAGGCGATCTCCTACGAGCAGTACTTC. Full variable domain (remainder filled in from reference TRBV28 and TRBJ2-7): DVKVTQSSRYLVKRTGEKVFLECVQDMDHENMFWYRQDPGLGLRLIYFSYDVKMKEKGDIPEGYSVSREKKERFSLILESASTNQTSMYLCASSIEAISYEQYFGPGTRLTVT.

This clonotype was observed a handful of times. The chain carries TRBV7-9 and TRBJ2-4; tentative D call: TRBD1 (5 bases). The CDR3 is 16 residues long. The germline CDR1 and CDR2 sequences are SEHNR and FQNEAQ (reference sequence). Trimming removed 5 bases at V and 1 base at J, with 15 bases between. The CDR3 coding sequence is TGTGCCAGCAGCCCGCCCCTCAGGGTTGCCAAAAACATTCAGTACTTC. It encodes CASSPPLRVAKNIQYF.

Ten or more counts support this clonotype. V usage is TRBV5-1 and J usage is TRBJ2-7; 10 positions agree with TRBD2. The germline V gene has CDR1 SGHRS and CDR2 YFSETQ. The CDR3 extends over 15 amino acids. V shed 6 bases and J 5 bases; nucleotides not matched to a gene: 11. Here the CDR3 DNA reads TGCGCCAGCATCCCAACCCCAACTAGCGGGAACGAGCAGTACTTC. Translating gives CASIPTPTSGNEQYF.

This clonotype was counted at least ten times. The gene calls are TRBV12-3 or TRBV12-4 and TRBJ1-5, with a weak D call TRBD1 (6 bases). Trimming took 5 bases from V and 6 from J, leaving 17 bases between them. CDR3 length: 15 amino acids. The CDR3 loop reads CASSPDRRGRQPQHF. Here the CDR3 DNA reads TGTGCCAGCAGTCCTGACAGGCGGGGCCGTCAGCCCCAGCATTTT.

The rearrangement uses TRBV6-6 and TRBJ2-7, with D maybe TRBD1 (6 bases). Deletions cut 6 bases from V and 6 bases from J, with 15 bases between. The CDR3 is made up of 13 amino acids. The V gene's germline CDR1 is MNHNY and CDR2 SVGAGI (reference sequence). The CDR3 DNA is TGTGCCAGCAGCAGACAGGCCCTGGGCGAGCAGTACTTC. It translates to CASSRQALGEQYF.

The sample holds many counts of this clonotype. The chain recombines TRBV5-1 with TRBJ2-6; 10 bases map to TRBD1. The germline CDR1 and CDR2 sequences are SGHRS and YFSETQ. This CDR3 is built from 17 residues. V dropped 3 bases and J dropped 0; count of bases not matched to a gene: 3. CDR3 residues: CASSSGQGISGANVLTF. CDR3 DNA sequence: TGCGCCAGCAGCTCGGGACAGGGGATCTCTGGGGCCAACGTCCTGACTTTC.

This clonotype was seen a few times. This chain joins TRBV7-9 and TRBJ1-5; D is ambiguous. The length of the CDR3 is 14 residues. Trimming removed 4 bases from V and 0 bases from J, with 7 bases in between. Germline values: CDR1 SEHNR, CDR2 FQNEAQ (reference sequence). This CDR3 reads CASSYDYSNQPQHF. As DNA, the CDR3 is TGTGCCAGCAGCTACGACTATAGCAATCAGCCCCAGCATTTT.

This clonotype was seen a few times. The CDR3 here is CASSRRGTSGGAGNEQFF. CDR3 sequence (DNA): TGTGCCAGCAGCAGAAGAGGAACTAGCGGGGGCGCGGGCAATGAGCAGTTCTTC. The chain has TRBV27 and TRBJ2-1, with 11 bases lining up with TRBD2. The CDR3 loop spans 18 amino acids. Germline V gene sequence: CDR1 MNHEY, CDR2 SMNVEV (reference sequence). Losses at the gene ends were 6 bases for V and 6 bases for J; bases not matched to a gene: 16.

This clonotype has ten or more counts. This chain links TRBV11-2 with TRBJ1-2; possibly TRBD1 for D (5 bases). The CDR3 length is 12 residues. Germline-derived CDR1 and CDR2 are SGHAT and FQNNGV. V was cut by 5 bases and J by 6 bases, with 10 bases left in between. The CDR3 loop is CASSNLRDGYTF. The DNA for the CDR3 is TGTGCCAGCAGCAACCTCAGGGATGGCTACACCTTC.

With regard to this clonotype: A much larger clone lies a single base off, so this may be a read error. J is TRBJ2-2 and V is TRBV19; 8 bases are a match to TRBD1. The length of the CDR3 is 13 residues. Germline lookup yields CDR1 LNHDA and CDR2 SQIVND (reference sequence). The CDR3 reads CASRTGRTGELVF. The CDR3 nucleotides read TGTGCCAGTCGGACAGGGCGAACCGGGGAGCTGGTTTTT.

This clonotype has more than one count but fewer than ten. This chain uses TRBV9 with TRBJ2-2, with 10 bases that match TRBD2. Germline V lookup: CDR1 SGDLS, CDR2 YYNGEE. This CDR3 has 16 amino acids. The ends lost 4 bases at V and 2 bases at J; junction bases unmatched: 5. The CDR3 region is CASSTRTSGNTGELFF. The CDR3 DNA reads as TGTGCCAGCAGCACCCGGACTAGCGGAAACACCGGGGAGCTGTTTTTT.